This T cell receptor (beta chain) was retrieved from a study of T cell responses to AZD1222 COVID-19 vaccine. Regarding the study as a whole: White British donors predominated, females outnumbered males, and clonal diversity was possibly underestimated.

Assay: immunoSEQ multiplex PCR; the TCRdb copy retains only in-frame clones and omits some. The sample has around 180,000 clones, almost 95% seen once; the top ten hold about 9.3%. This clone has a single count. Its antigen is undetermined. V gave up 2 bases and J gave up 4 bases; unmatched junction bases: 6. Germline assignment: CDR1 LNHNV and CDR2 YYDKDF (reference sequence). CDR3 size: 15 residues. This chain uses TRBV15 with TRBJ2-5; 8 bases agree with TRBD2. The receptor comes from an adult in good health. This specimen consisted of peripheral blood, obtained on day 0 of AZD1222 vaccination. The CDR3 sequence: CATSRPGLGGETQYF. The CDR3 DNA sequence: TGTGCCACCAGCAGACCGGGACTAGGAGGAGAGACCCAGTACTTC.